This entry describes one TCR beta chain. Its antigen is as yet unknown. This sample stems from a study of cytomegalovirus exposure and HLA in healthy donors. In the study overall: A preliminary data release comprised 91 million or so unique TCRs obtained from HLA-typed donors. General study results and limits: Productive status was seen about 87% or about 30% of the time for most TCR beta V segments in an earlier analysis. With later analysis, a missense DCLRE1C variant became linked to TCR beta V- and J-gene trimming. Sequence variants that were highly shared formed a cluster that was likely a sequencing artifact.

PCR was performed using 60 Vbeta and 13 Jbeta primers. Using immunoSEQ multiplex PCR, the repertoire was profiled, and TCRdb retains in-frame clones only, with some absent. This sample's clone table lists 150,000 to 250,000 clones. V shed 5 bases and J shed 5 bases, with 12 bases lying between them. Germline V CDR1 and CDR2: GTSNPN, SVGIG (reference sequence). The CDR3 contains 13 residues. Input material: PBMCs. The source of this sequence is a boy aged 5 to 17 in good health and CMV-seronegative. This sequence joins TRBV30 and TRBJ1-4; D possibly corresponds to TRBD1 (5 bases). The CDR3 loop is CAWRQTANEKLFF. CDR3 sequence (DNA): TGTGCCTGGCGACAGACGGCGAATGAAAAACTGTTTTTT.